This T cell receptor beta chain stems from a study of T cell responses to AZD1222 COVID-19 vaccine. Study as a whole: The study pooled second doses at about 4 or about 12 weeks.

Study observations and caveats: As reported, nearly half of all spike-specific TCRs target variant regions that are unmutated. Repertoire sampling happened only post peak T cell response. Spike regions recognized by vaccine-associated CD4 TCRs spanned the protein, led by 160-218 and 743-854.

Clones were sequenced by immunoSEQ multiplex PCR, and TCRdb holds only the in-frame ones, with some missing. The repertoire holds 100,000 to 150,000 clones, with roughly 86% as singletons. This CDR3 comprises 14 residues. Germline V CDR1 and CDR2: LNHNV, YYDKDF (reference sequence). Trimming cost V 0 bases and J 8 bases, with 13 bases left between them. In regard to this clone: The antigen remains unidentified.

Sample: peripheral blood, taken on day 0 of AZD1222 vaccination. The clonotype comes from an adult in good health. This rearrangement joins TRBV15 to TRBJ1-2; D may be TRBD1 (5 bases). The CDR3 protein is CATSRDQGWRGYTF. The DNA of the CDR3 is TGTGCCACCAGCAGAGATCAGGGTTGGCGGGGCTACACCTTC.